This entry features one T cell receptor (beta chain) sequence. The data derive from a study of blood T cell repertoires in COVID-19. The overall study: Sources were T cells, B-cell-depleted T cells, or PBMCs; the material itself was cDNA or gDNA.

The method was immunoSEQ multiplex PCR; TCRdb's version includes in-frame clones alone and lacks a portion of them. Counted here are almost 500,000 clones, approximately 91% occurring once; the ten biggest clones make up 7% to 10%. V was clipped by 2 bases and J by 3 bases, with 11 bases between them. CDR1 is MGHRA and CDR2 is YSYEKL in the germline V gene. This CDR3 is built from 15 residues. The sequencing input was PBMCs or T cells enriched from blood (not recorded which). The source of this sequence is a woman aged 60-75 years who had recovered from COVID-19. The chain combines TRBV4-1 with TRBJ1-3, with D possibly matching TRBD1 (5 bases). In DNA, the CDR3 is TGCGCCAGCAGCCAAATCTGGGGGGTTGGAAACACCATATATTTT. Protein: CASSQIWGVGNTIYF.